This TCR beta chain is drawn from a study of beta chain features in type 1 diabetes. The length of the CDR3 is 13 residues. Per germline, CDR1 SQVTM and CDR2 ANQGSEA. This clone has only a few counts. Central memory, naive, regulatory and stem cell-like memory CD4+ cells were sorted by CD45RO/CCR7/CD25/CD127/CD95/CD27. Post-sort purity exceeded 95% for all sorted populations. Reverse transcribing all isolated RNA meant expressed TCRB transcripts were sequenced. Repertoires were generated with immunoSEQ multiplex PCR, while TCRdb's copy carries only in-frame clones and drops some. The repertoire holds under 400,000 clones, with 10% to 15% as singletons.

The sample consisted of naive CD4+ T cells from blood. The clonotype comes from a man younger than 30 in good health. The chain carries TRBV29-1 and TRBJ2-1, with 7 bases that match TRBD1. The CDR3 reads CTIGQATYNEQFF. The CDR3 DNA follows: TGCACCATCGGACAGGCCACCTACAATGAGCAGTTCTTC.